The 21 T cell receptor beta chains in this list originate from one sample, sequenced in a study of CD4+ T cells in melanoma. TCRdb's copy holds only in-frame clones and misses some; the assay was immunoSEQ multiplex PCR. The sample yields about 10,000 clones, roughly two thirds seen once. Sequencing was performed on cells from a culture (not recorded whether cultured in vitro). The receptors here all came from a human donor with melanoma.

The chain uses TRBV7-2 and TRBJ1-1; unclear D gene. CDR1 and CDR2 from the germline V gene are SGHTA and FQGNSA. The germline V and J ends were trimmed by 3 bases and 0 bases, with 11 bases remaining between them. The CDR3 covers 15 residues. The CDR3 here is CASSFYARMNTEAFF. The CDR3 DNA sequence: TGTGCCAGCAGCTTTTATGCCCGGATGAACACTGAAGCTTTCTTT.

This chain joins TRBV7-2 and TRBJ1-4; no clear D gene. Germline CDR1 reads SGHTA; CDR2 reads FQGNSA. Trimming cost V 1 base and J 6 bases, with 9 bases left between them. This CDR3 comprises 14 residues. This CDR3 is CASSLVGRDEKLFF. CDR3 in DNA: TGTGCCAGCAGCTTAGTGGGAAGAGATGAAAAACTGTTTTTT.

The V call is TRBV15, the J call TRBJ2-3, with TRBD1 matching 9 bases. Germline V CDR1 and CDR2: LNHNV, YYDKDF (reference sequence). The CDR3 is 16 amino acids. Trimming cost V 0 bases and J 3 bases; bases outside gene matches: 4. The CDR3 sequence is CATSRDPGTGTDTQYF. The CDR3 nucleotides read TGTGCCACCAGCAGAGACCCCGGGACAGGGACAGATACGCAGTATTTT.

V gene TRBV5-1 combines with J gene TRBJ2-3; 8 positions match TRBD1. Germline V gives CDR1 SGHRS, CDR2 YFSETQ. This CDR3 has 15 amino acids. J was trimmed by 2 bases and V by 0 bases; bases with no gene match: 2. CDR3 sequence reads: CASSLDRGDTDTQYF. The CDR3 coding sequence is TGCGCCAGCAGCTTGGACAGGGGGGACACAGATACGCAGTATTTT.

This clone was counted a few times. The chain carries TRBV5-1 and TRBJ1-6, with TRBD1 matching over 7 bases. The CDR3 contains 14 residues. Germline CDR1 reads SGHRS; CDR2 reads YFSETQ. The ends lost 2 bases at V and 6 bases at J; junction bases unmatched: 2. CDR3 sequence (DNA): TGCGCCAGCAGCTTTACAGGGGCTAATTCACCCCTCCACTTT. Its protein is CASSFTGANSPLHF.

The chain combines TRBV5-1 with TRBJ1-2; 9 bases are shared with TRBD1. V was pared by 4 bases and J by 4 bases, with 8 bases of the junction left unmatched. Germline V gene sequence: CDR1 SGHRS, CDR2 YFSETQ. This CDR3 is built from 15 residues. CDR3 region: CASSTDRGEIYGYTF. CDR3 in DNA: TGCGCCAGCAGCACGGACAGGGGTGAAATCTATGGCTACACCTTC.

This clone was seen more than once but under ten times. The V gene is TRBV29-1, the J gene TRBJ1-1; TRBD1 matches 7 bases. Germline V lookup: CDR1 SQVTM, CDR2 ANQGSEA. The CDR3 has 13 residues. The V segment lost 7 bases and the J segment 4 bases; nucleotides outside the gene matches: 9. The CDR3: CSGYRDSGTEAFF. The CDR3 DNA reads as TGCAGCGGCTACCGGGACAGCGGCACTGAAGCTTTCTTT.

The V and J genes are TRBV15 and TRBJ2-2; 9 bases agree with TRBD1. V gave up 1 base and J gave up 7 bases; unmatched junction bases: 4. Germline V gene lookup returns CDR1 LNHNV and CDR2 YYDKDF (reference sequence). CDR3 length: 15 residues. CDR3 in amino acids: CATSRAQGAGGELFF. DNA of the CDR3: TGTGCCACCAGCAGAGCACAGGGGGCCGGCGGGGAGCTGTTTTTT.

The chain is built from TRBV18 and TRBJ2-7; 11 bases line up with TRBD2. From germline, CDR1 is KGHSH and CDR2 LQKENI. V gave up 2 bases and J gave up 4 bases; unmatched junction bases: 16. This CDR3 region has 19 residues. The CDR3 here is CASSPRTGATSGVWYEQYF. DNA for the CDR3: TGTGCCAGCTCACCAAGGACAGGCGCGACTAGCGGGGTATGGTACGAGCAGTACTTC.

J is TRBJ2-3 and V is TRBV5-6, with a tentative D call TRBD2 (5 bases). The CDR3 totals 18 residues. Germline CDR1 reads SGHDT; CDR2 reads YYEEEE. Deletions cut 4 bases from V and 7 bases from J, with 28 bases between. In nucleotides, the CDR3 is TGTGCCAGCAGCCTCAACTCGGGAATCTCCTTTCAAGCCCATACGCAGTATTTT. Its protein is CASSLNSGISFQAHTQYF. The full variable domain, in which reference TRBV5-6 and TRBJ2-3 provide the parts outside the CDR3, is DAGVTQSPTHLIKTRGQQVTLRCSPKSGHDTVSWYQQALGQGPQFIFQYYEEEERQRGNFPDRFSGHQFPNYSSELNVNALLLGDSALYLCASSLNSGISFQAHTQYFGPGTRLTVL.

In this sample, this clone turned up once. Here the CDR3 DNA reads TGCGCCAGCAGCCTTGACGGCAGCTCCTACAATGAGCAGTTCTTC. Translated, it gives CASSLDGSSYNEQFF. This chain links TRBV5-1 with TRBJ2-1; D is undetermined. The V gene's germline CDR1 is SGHRS and CDR2 YFSETQ. V was shortened by 4 bases and J by 0 bases, with 11 bases between the two germline ends. This CDR3 spans 15 amino acids.

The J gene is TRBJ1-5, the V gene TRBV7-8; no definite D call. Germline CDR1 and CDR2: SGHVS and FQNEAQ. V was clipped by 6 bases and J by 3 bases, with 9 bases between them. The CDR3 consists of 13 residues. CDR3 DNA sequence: TGTGCCAGCAGACGTGGTAACAATCAGCCCCAGCATTTT. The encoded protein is CASRRGNNQPQHF.

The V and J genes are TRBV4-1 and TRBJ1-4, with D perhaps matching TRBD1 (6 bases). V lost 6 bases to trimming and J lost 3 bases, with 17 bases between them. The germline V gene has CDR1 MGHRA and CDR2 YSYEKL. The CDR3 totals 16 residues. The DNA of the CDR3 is TGCGCCAGCAGACAGACCGGGACATCTGCTAATGAAAAACTGTTTTTT. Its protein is CASRQTGTSANEKLFF.

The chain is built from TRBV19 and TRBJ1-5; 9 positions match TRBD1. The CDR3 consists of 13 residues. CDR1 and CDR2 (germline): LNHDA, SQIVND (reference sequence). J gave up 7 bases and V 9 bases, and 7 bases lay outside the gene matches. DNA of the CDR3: TGTGCCAGCTCCCGGGACAGGGAGCAGCCCCAGCATTTT. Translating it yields CASSRDREQPQHF. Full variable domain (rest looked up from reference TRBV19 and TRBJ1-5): DGGITQSPKYLFRKEGQNVTLSCEQNLNHDAMYWYRQDPGQGLRLIYYSQIVNDFQKGDIAEGYSVSREKKESFPLTVTSAQKNPTAFYLCASSRDREQPQHFGDGTRLSIL.

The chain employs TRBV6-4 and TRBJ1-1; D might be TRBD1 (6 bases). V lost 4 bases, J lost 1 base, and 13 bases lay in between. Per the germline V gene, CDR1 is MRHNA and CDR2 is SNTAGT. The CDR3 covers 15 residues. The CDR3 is CASSAPLTGNTEAFF. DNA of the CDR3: TGTGCCAGCAGTGCCCCCTTGACAGGGAACACTGAAGCTTTCTTT.

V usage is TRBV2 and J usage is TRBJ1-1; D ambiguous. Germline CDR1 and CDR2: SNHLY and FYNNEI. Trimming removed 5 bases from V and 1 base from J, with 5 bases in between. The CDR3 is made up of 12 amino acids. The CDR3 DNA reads TGTGCCAGCAGTCGACAGAACACTGAAGCTTTCTTT. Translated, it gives CASSRQNTEAFF.

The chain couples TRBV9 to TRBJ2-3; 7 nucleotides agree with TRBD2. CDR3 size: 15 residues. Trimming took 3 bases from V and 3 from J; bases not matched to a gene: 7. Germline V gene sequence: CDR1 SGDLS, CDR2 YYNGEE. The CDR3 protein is CASSADAGVTDTQYF. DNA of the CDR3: TGTGCCAGCAGCGCCGATGCGGGGGTTACAGATACGCAGTATTTT. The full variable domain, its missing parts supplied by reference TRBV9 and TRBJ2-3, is DSGVTQTPKHLITATGQRVTLRCSPRSGDLSVYWYQQSLDQGLQFLIQYYNGEERAKGNILERFSAQQFPDLHSELNLSSLELGDSALYFCASSADAGVTDTQYFGPGTRLTVL.

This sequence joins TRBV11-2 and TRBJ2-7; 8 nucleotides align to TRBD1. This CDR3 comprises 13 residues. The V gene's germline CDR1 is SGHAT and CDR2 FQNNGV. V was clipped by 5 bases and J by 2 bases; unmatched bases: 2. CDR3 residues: CASSVGQAYEQYF. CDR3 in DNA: TGTGCCAGCAGCGTGGGACAGGCCTACGAGCAGTACTTC. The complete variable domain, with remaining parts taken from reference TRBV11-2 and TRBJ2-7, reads EAGVAQSPRYKIIEKRQSVAFWCNPISGHATLYWYQQILGQGPKLLIQFQNNGVVDDSQLPKDRFSAERLKGVDSTLKIQPAKLEDSAVYLCASSVGQAYEQYFGPGTRLTVT.

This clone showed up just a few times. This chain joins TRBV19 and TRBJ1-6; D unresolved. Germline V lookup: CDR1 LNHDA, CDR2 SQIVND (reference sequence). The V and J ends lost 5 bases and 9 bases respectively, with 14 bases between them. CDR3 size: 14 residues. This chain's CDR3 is CASSSLRATSPLHF. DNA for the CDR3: TGTGCCAGTAGTTCCCTAAGGGCGACTTCACCCCTCCACTTT.

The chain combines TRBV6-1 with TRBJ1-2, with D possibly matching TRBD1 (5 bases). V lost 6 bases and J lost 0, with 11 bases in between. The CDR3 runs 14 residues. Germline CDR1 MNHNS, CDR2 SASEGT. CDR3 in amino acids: CASRGQFSNYGYTF. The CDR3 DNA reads TGTGCCAGCAGGGGGCAGTTCTCTAACTATGGCTACACCTTC.

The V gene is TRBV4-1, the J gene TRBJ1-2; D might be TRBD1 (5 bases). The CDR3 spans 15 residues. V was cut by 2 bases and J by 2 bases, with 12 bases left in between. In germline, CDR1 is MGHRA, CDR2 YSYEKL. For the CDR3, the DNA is TGCGCCAGCAGCCAATTCCTGCCAGGGAACTATGGCTACACCTTC. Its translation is CASSQFLPGNYGYTF.